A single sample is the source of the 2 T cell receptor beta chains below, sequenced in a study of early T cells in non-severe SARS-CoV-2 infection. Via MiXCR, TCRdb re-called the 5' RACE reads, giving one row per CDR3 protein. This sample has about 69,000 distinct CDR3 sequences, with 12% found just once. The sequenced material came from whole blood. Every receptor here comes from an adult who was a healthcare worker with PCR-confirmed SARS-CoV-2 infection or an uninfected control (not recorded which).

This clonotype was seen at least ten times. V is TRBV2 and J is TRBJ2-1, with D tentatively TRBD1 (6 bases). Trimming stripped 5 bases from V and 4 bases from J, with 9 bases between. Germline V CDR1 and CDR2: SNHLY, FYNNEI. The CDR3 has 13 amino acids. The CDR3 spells CASSWDKYNEQFF. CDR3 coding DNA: TGTGCCAGCAGTTGGGACAAATACAATGAGCAGTTCTTC.

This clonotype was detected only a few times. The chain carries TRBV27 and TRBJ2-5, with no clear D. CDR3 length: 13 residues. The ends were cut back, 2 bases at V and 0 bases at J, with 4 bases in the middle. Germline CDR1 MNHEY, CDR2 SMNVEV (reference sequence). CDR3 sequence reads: CASSLRNQETQYF. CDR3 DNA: TGTGCCAGCAGTTTACGGAACCAAGAGACCCAGTACTTC.